Sequencing of this T cell receptor beta chain was carried out in a study of blood T cells in healthy people across ages. Germline loops: CDR1 SEHNR, CDR2 FQNEAQ (reference sequence). V lost 1 base and J lost 7, with 16 bases in between. The CDR3 consists of 16 residues. A J-beta primer mix and a sample-barcoded 5' primer were used in a second PCR of about 7 to 12 cycles. Tags on each cDNA molecule came from a template-switch adaptor with 12 random nucleotides. TCRdb redid the calling of the 5' RACE reads with MiXCR, one entry per CDR3 protein. The table has around 940,000 distinct CDR3 sequences, just over 50% seen once; the top ten hold over 20%.

The source of this sequence is a woman in her fifties or sixties in good health. The sample comprised blood. This chain connects TRBV7-9 to TRBJ1-4, with D possibly matching TRBD1 (5 bases). The DNA for the CDR3 is TGTGCCAGCAGCTTAGGAAGTCGGGGACGGGGTGAAAAACTGTTTTTT. Its protein is CASSLGSRGRGEKLFF.